This TCR beta chain came from a study of T cell responses to AZD1222 COVID-19 vaccine. In the study overall: Recipients boosted at about 4 weeks or about 12 weeks are pooled. Study-wide results and caveats: Regions left unmutated in variants are reportedly the target of nearly half of spike-specific TCRs. Clonal diversity may have been underestimated, and the donors were mostly white British, with more females than males.

V was cut by 2 bases and J by 7 bases, with 17 bases left in between. CDR1 and CDR2 from the germline V gene are LGHDT and YNNKEL (reference sequence). This CDR3 is built from 15 residues. In regard to this clone: The antigen remains unidentified.

Generated by immunoSEQ multiplex PCR, the TCRdb table keeps only in-frame clones and is missing some. The sample contains approximately 130,000 clones, about 94% of which appear only once. This receptor was taken from an adult in good health. The sequenced sample was peripheral blood, obtained on day 0 of AZD1222 vaccination. V usage is TRBV3-1 (or the pseudogene TRBV3-2) and J usage is TRBJ1-2; the D is unclear. The CDR3 reads CASSQFVDGPTGYTF. For the CDR3, the DNA is TGTGCCAGCAGCCAATTTGTAGATGGTCCGACTGGCTACACCTTC.